Below, 21 T cell receptor beta chains from the same sample are listed, as sequenced in a study of shared clonotypes between healthy human individuals. Assay: immunoSEQ multiplex PCR; the TCRdb copy retains only in-frame clones and omits some. The repertoire holds 2 million to 2.5 million clones, with 85% to 95% as singletons. Sequencing was performed on naive CD4+ T cells from PBMCs. This sample's subset: CD45RA+ positively selected. The receptor set was obtained from a man aged 18 to 29 in good health. Some clones in this sample may be carry-over from other donors' samples.

V gene TRBV18 combines with J gene TRBJ2-7, with 7 bases matching TRBD1. This CDR3 comprises 14 residues. The J segment lost 3 bases and the V segment lost 5 bases, leaving 7 bases of the junction unmatched. Germline V gene lookup returns CDR1 KGHSH and CDR2 LQKENI. The CDR3 is CASSSGRQGYEQYF. The CDR3 nucleotides read TGTGCCAGCTCATCCGGCAGACAGGGCTACGAGCAGTACTTC.

The chain combines TRBV11-2 with TRBJ2-1, with no clear D. V lost 5 bases to trimming and J lost 2 bases, with 13 bases between them. CDR3 size: 15 residues. Germline V gene data show CDR1 as SGHAT and CDR2 as FQNNGV. Here the CDR3 reads CASSRVRNTYNEQFF. CDR3 nucleotides: TGTGCCAGCAGCCGGGTGAGAAACACCTACAATGAGCAGTTCTTC.

The chain employs TRBV7-9 and TRBJ1-4; D may be TRBD1 (5 bases). The CDR3 is 18 residues long. CDR1 SEHNR and CDR2 FQNEAQ come from the germline V gene (reference sequence). Trimming cost V 5 bases and J 0 bases, with 19 bases left between them. The CDR3 sequence is CASSPEAGQHATNEKLFF. CDR3 bases: TGTGCCAGCAGCCCGGAGGCAGGGCAGCATGCAACTAATGAAAAACTGTTTTTT.

The chain links TRBV25-1 to TRBJ1-1, with D perhaps TRBD1 (6 bases). The germline V gene has CDR1 MGHDK and CDR2 SYGVNS. CDR3 length: 16 residues. The ends were cut back, 2 bases at V and 5 bases at J, with 18 bases in the middle. As DNA, the CDR3 is TGTGCCAGCAGTGAACCCACAGGGAAAGGGAAGACTGAAGCTTTCTTT. Its translation is CASSEPTGKGKTEAFF.

This chain uses TRBV7-2 with TRBJ2-1; the match to TRBD2 covers 13 bases. The V gene's germline CDR1 is SGHTA and CDR2 FQGNSA. This CDR3 region has 17 residues. The V segment lost 4 bases and the J segment 0 bases; nucleotides outside the gene matches: 3. The CDR3 region is CASSSWTSGGSYNEQFF. The CDR3 nucleotides are TGTGCCAGCAGCTCCTGGACTAGCGGGGGCTCCTACAATGAGCAGTTCTTC.

The rearrangement links TRBV9 to TRBJ2-3; D perhaps matches TRBD2 (5 bases). This CDR3 comprises 16 residues. Germline V CDR1 and CDR2: SGDLS, YYNGEE. Trimming shortened V by 0 bases and J by 4 bases, and 15 bases separated the two germline ends. The CDR3 here is CASSVEVMVGADTQYF. DNA of the CDR3: TGTGCCAGCAGCGTAGAGGTTATGGTGGGAGCAGATACGCAGTATTTT.

The chain combines TRBV18 with TRBJ2-1, with D possibly TRBD2 on 6 matching bases. CDR3 length equals 17 residues. Deletions cut 0 bases from V and 2 bases from J, with 14 bases between. Germline assignment: CDR1 KGHSH and CDR2 LQKENI. The CDR3 reads CASSPPIGLSAYNEQFF. The CDR3 coding sequence is TGTGCCAGCTCACCACCGATCGGACTAAGTGCCTACAATGAGCAGTTCTTC.

The gene calls are TRBV5-6 and TRBJ2-2, with a possible D match to TRBD1 (6 bases). Germline V gene lookup returns CDR1 SGHDT and CDR2 YYEEEE. CDR3 size: 15 residues. V lost 1 base and J 5 bases, leaving 12 bases between the germline ends. DNA for the CDR3: TGTGCCAGCAGCTTGCAGGGGCAACTAACCGGGGAGCTGTTTTTT. Amino acid sequence: CASSLQGQLTGELFF.

The genes are TRBV5-5 and TRBJ2-7, with D uncertain. The length of the CDR3 is 13 residues. V was trimmed by 0 bases and J by 5 bases, leaving 9 bases between them. Germline lookup yields CDR1 SGHKS and CDR2 YYEKEE (reference sequence). The DNA of the CDR3 is TGTGCCAGCAGCTTGGGCCCAGCCAACGAGCAGTACTTC. It translates to CASSLGPANEQYF. The whole variable domain, filled in from reference TRBV5-5 and TRBJ2-7, reads DAGVTQSPTHLIKTRGQQVTLRCSPISGHKSVSWYQQVLGQGPQFIFQYYEKEERGRGNFPDRFSARQFPNYSSELNVNALLLGDSALYLCASSLGPANEQYFGPGTRLTVT.

With regard to this clone: Other nucleotide sequences from this sample produce the same CDR3. This CDR3 reads CASSFGRGNYGYTF. CDR3 nucleotides: TGTGCCAGCAGCTTTGGCAGGGGGAACTATGGCTACACCTTC. The chain uses TRBV11-2 and TRBJ1-2; 7 positions agree with TRBD1. Trimming removed 3 bases from V and 2 bases from J; junction bases left unmatched: 3. The V gene's germline CDR1 is SGHAT and CDR2 FQNNGV. The CDR3 runs 14 residues.

CDR3 loop: CASSQVAGQRLTAFF. CDR3 bases: TGCGCCAGCAGCCAAGTTGCAGGGCAGAGGCTTACGGCTTTCTTT. The J gene is TRBJ1-1, the V gene TRBV4-1; TRBD1 might be the D (5 bases). The V and J ends lost 1 base and 11 bases respectively, with 20 bases between them. Germline assignment: CDR1 MGHRA and CDR2 YSYEKL. This CDR3 spans 15 amino acids.

The sample holds one count of this clone. The V gene is TRBV28, the J gene TRBJ1-1; TRBD1 might be the D (5 bases). Looked up from germline, CDR1 is MDHEN and CDR2 is SYDVKM. The CDR3 extends over 19 amino acids. The V end lost 3 bases, the J end lost 4 bases, and 27 bases lay between the germline ends. CDR3 bases: TGTGCCAGCAGTTTTTGGAGTTTCGGGAGTTCGTATGGGGGCACTGAAGCTTTCTTT. It is translated as CASSFWSFGSSYGGTEAFF.

CDR3 sequence reads: CASSLTQGGGTEAFF. CDR3 sequence (DNA): TGCGCCAGCAGCTTGACACAGGGTGGTGGCACTGAAGCTTTCTTT. The gene calls are TRBV5-1 and TRBJ1-1; D is possibly TRBD1 (6 bases). This CDR3 has 15 amino acids. Germline assignment: CDR1 SGHRS and CDR2 YFSETQ. The germline V and J ends were trimmed by 1 base and 4 bases, with 14 bases remaining between them. The full variable domain, in which reference TRBV5-1 and TRBJ1-1 provide the parts outside the CDR3, is KAGVTQTPRYLIKTRGQQVTLSCSPISGHRSVSWYQQTPGQGLQFLFEYFSETQRNKGNFPGRFSGRQFSNSRSEMNVSTLELGDSALYLCASSLTQGGGTEAFFGQGTRLTVV.

This clone was detected a few times. The J gene is TRBJ1-5, the V gene TRBV11-2, with 8 bases fitting TRBD1. Trimming took 6 bases from V and 2 from J; bases not matched to a gene: 6. The V gene's germline CDR1 is SGHAT and CDR2 FQNNGV. The CDR3 totals 15 residues. CDR3 sequence: CASSTTGAGNQPQHF. The CDR3 nucleotides read TGTGCCAGCAGTACGACAGGGGCCGGCAATCAGCCCCAGCATTTT.

This clone was counted a few times. Different DNA sequences within this sample yield the same CDR3. V is TRBV30 and J is TRBJ1-1; TRBD1 matches at 7 bases. The CDR3 loop spans 12 amino acids. Germline lookup yields CDR1 GTSNPN and CDR2 SVGIG (reference sequence). J lost 5 bases, V lost 4 bases, and 4 bases had no gene match. In DNA, the CDR3 is TGTGCCTGGATAGGGGGCGGGACTGAAGCTTTCTTT. Translated, it gives CAWIGGGTEAFF.

J is TRBJ2-2 and V is TRBV5-1; D perhaps matches TRBD2 (5 bases). The germline V and J ends were trimmed by 1 base and 11 bases, with 9 bases remaining between them. CDR1 and CDR2 (germline): SGHRS, YFSETQ. The length of the CDR3 is 12 residues. The CDR3: CASSLSLAELFF. DNA of the CDR3: TGCGCCAGCAGCTTGTCCCTAGCCGAGCTGTTTTTT.

Comments on this clone: Distinct nucleotide sequences in the sample also encode this CDR3. This chain joins TRBV28 and TRBJ1-2; TRBD1 matches 12 bases. The CDR3 length is 13 residues. V shed 6 bases and J 8 bases; nucleotides not matched to a gene: 4. Germline-derived CDR1 and CDR2 are MDHEN and SYDVKM. The DNA of the CDR3 is TGTGCCAGCAGGGGACAGGGGGCTCGCGGCTACACCTTC. As protein: CASRGQGARGYTF.

This clone was observed once. The chain employs TRBV28 and TRBJ2-7, with 7 positions matching TRBD1. This CDR3 comprises 14 residues. CDR1 is MDHEN and CDR2 is SYDVKM in the germline V gene. V lost 4 bases and J lost 2; bases outside the gene matches: 5. CDR3 sequence (DNA): TGTGCCAGCAGTTGGACAGGCAATCCCTACGAGCAGTACTTC. It specifies CASSWTGNPYEQYF.

This chain joins TRBV28 and TRBJ2-7; TRBD2 agrees at 11 bases. The CDR3 extends over 17 amino acids. Germline values: CDR1 MDHEN, CDR2 SYDVKM. The trim removed 5 bases at V and 1 base at J, leaving 10 bases unmatched. CDR3 in amino acids: CASSRGLAGLRSYEQYF. The CDR3 DNA reads as TGTGCCAGCAGTCGAGGACTAGCGGGTTTGAGGTCCTACGAGCAGTACTTC.

The gene calls are TRBV9 and TRBJ2-6; D gene ambiguous. CDR1 is SGDLS and CDR2 is YYNGEE in the germline V gene. Trimming removed 0 bases at V and 0 bases at J, with 7 bases between. CDR3 length: 16 amino acids. The CDR3 DNA sequence: TGTGCCAGCAGCGTAGTTCGCGCCTCTGGGGCCAACGTCCTGACTTTC. It specifies CASSVVRASGANVLTF.

The chain has TRBV28 and TRBJ2-5; D ambiguous. V dropped 6 bases and J dropped 11 bases, with 16 bases sitting between them. Germline V gene lookup returns CDR1 MDHEN and CDR2 SYDVKM. The CDR3 length is 12 residues. The CDR3 spells CASRGGGVEQYF. As DNA, the CDR3 is TGTGCCAGCAGAGGTGGTGGGGTAGAACAGTACTTC.